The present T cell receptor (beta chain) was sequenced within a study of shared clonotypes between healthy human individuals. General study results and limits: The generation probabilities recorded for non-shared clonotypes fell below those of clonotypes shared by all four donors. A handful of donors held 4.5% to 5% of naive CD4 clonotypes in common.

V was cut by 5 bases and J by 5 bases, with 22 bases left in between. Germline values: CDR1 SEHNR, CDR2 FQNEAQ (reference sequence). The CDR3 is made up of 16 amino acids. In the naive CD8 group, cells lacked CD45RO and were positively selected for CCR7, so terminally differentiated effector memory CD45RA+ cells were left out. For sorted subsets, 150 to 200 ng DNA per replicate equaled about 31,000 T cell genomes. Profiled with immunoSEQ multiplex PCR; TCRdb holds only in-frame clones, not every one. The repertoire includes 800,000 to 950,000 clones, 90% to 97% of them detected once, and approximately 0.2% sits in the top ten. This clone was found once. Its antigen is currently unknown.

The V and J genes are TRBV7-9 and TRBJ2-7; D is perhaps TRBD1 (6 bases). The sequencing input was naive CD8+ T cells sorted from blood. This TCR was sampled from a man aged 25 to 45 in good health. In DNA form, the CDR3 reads TGTGCCAGCAGCCCAGGGGTGCGGATGCCAGGGGACGAGCAGTACTTC. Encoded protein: CASSPGVRMPGDEQYF.